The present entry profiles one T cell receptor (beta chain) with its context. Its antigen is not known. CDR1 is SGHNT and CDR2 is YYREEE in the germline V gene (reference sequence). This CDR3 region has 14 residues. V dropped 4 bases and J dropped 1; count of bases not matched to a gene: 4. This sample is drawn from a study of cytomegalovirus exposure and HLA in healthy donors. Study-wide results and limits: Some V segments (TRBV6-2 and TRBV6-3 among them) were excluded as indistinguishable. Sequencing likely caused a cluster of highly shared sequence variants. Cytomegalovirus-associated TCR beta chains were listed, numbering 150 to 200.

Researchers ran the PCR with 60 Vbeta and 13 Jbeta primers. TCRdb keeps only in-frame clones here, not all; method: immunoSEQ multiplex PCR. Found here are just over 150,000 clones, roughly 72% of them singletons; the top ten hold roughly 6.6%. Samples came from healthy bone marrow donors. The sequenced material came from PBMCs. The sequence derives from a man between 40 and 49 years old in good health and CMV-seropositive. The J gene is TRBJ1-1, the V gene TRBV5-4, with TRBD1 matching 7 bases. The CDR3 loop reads CASSPGQSNTEAFF. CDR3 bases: TGTGCCAGCAGCCCGGGACAGTCGAACACTGAAGCTTTCTTT.